This TCR beta chain came from a study of early T cells in non-severe SARS-CoV-2 infection. About the research overall: It was bulk RNA from unsorted whole blood that was sequenced, and the chains were unpaired. The study's findings and limits: VDJdb matching, biased toward anti-spike CD8 responses, missed private and CD4 specificities.

The CDR3 has 13 residues. Trimming pared 2 bases from V and 10 bases from J, leaving 15 bases between. CDR1 and CDR2 from the germline V gene are SGHNT and YYREEE (reference sequence). Unique molecular identifiers (one per individual cDNA molecule) were attached. Each CDR3 protein gets one entry after TCRdb re-called the 5' RACE reads with MiXCR. The sample includes about 59,000 distinct CDR3 sequences, 10% to 13% of them seen just once. Many counts were recorded for this clonotype. What it recognizes is unknown. This TCR derives from an adult who was a healthcare worker with PCR-confirmed SARS-CoV-2 infection or an uninfected control (not recorded which). The sequenced sample was whole blood. The chain is built from TRBV5-4 and TRBJ1-2, with a weak D call TRBD1 (5 bases). CDR3 sequence (DNA): TGTGCCAGCAGCTTTGTCCAGGGAGCATTCTACACCTTC. Its protein is CASSFVQGAFYTF.